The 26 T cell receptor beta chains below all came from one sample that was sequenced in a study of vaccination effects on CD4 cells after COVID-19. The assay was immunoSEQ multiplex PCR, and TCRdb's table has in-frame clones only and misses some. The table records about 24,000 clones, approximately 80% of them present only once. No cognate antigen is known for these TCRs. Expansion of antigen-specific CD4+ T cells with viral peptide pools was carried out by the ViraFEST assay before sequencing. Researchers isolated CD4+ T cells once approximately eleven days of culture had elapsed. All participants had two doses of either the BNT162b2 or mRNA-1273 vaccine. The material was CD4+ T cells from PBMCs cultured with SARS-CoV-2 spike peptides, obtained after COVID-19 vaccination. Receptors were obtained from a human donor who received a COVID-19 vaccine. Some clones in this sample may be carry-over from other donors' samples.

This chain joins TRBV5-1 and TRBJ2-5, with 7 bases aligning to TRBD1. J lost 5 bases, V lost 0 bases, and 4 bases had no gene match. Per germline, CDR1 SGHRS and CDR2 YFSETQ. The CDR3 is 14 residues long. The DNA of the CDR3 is TGCGCCAGCAGCTTGGCCCAGGGGGACGAGACCCAGTACTTC. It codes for CASSLAQGDETQYF. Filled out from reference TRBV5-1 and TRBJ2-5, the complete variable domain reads KAGVTQTPRYLIKTRGQQVTLSCSPISGHRSVSWYQQTPGQGLQFLFEYFSETQRNKGNFPGRFSGRQFSNSRSEMNVSTLELGDSALYLCASSLAQGDETQYFGPGTRLLVL.

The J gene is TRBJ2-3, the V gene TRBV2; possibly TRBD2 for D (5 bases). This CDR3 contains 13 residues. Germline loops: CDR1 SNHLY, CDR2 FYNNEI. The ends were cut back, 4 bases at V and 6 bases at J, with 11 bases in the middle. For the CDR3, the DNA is TGTGCCAGCAGTGTCGACGTAGCGGATACGCAGTATTTT. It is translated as CASSVDVADTQYF. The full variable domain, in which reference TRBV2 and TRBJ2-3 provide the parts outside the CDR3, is EPEVTQTPSHQVTQMGQEVILRCVPISNHLYFYWYRQILGQKVEFLVSFYNNEISEKSEIFDDQFSVERPDGSNFTLKIRSTKLEDSAMYFCASSVDVADTQYFGPGTRLTVL.

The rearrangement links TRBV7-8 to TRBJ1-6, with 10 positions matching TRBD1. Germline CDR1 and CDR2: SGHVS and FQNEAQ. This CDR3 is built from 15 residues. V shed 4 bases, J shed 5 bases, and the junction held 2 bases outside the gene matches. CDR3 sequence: CASSYGTGDNSPLHF. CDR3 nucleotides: TGTGCCAGCAGCTATGGGACAGGGGATAATTCACCCCTCCACTTT.

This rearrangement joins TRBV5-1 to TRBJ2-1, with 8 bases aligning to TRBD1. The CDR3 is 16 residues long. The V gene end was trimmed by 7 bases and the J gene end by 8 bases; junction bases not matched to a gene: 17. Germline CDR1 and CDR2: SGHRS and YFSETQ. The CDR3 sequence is CASGVVRTGTLHEQFF. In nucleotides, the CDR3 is TGCGCCAGCGGCGTAGTTAGGACAGGGACTTTGCATGAGCAGTTCTTC.

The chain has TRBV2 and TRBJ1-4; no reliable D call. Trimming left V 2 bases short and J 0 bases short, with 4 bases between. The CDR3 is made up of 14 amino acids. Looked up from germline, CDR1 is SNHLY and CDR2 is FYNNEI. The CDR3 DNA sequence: TGTGCCAGCAGTGAATGGGCAACTAATGAAAAACTGTTTTTT. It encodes CASSEWATNEKLFF.

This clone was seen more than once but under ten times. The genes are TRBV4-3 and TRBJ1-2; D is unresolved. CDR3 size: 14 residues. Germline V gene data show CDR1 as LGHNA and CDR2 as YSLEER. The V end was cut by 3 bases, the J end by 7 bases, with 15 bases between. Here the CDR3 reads CASSQEILRRGYTF. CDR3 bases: TGCGCCAGCAGCCAGGAAATTCTCCGCCGTGGCTACACCTTC.

CDR3 residues: CASSETGQGTGELFF. In DNA, the CDR3 is TGTGCCAGCAGTGAAACGGGACAGGGCACCGGGGAGCTGTTTTTT. The J gene is TRBJ2-2, the V gene TRBV2, with TRBD1 matching 9 bases. The germline CDR1 and CDR2 sequences are SNHLY and FYNNEI. CDR3 size: 15 residues. V was pared by 2 bases and J by 4 bases, with 2 bases of the junction left unmatched. Filled out from reference TRBV2 and TRBJ2-2, the complete variable domain reads EPEVTQTPSHQVTQMGQEVILRCVPISNHLYFYWYRQILGQKVEFLVSFYNNEISEKSEIFDDQFSVERPDGSNFTLKIRSTKLEDSAMYFCASSETGQGTGELFFGEGSRLTVL.

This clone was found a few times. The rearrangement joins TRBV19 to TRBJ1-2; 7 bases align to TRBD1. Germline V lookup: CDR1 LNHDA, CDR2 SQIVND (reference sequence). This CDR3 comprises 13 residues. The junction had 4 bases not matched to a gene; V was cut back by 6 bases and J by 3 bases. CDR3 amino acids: CASSQGQHYGYTF. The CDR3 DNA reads TGTGCCAGTAGCCAGGGACAGCACTATGGCTACACCTTC.

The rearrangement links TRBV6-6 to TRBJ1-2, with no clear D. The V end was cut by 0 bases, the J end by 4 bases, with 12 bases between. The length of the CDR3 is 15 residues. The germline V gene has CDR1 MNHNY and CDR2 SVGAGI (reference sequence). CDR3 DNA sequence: TGTGCCAGCAGTTACTCGGGCTCAGCCGGCTATGGCTACACCTTC. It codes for CASSYSGSAGYGYTF.

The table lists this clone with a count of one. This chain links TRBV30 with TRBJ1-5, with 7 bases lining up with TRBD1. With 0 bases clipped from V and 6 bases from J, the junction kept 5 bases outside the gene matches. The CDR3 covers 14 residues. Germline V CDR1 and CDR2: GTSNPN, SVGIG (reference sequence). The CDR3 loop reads CAWSVGQVGQPQHF. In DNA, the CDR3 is TGTGCCTGGAGTGTAGGACAGGTCGGTCAGCCCCAGCATTTT.

CDR3: CASSIQGSGANVLTF. As DNA, the CDR3 is TGTGCCAGCAGTATACAGGGTTCTGGGGCCAACGTCCTGACTTTC. The chain has TRBV9 and TRBJ2-6; a weak D match, TRBD1 (6 bases). Trimming took off 5 bases at V and 1 base at J, with 10 bases between the two ends. Germline-derived CDR1 and CDR2 are SGDLS and YYNGEE. There are 15 residues in the CDR3.

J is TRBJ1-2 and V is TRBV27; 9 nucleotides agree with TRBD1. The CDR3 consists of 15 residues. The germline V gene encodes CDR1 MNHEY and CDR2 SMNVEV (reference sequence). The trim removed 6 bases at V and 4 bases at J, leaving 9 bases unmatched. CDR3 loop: CASRAQGAGGYGYTF. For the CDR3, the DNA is TGTGCCAGCAGGGCACAGGGGGCTGGGGGCTATGGCTACACCTTC.

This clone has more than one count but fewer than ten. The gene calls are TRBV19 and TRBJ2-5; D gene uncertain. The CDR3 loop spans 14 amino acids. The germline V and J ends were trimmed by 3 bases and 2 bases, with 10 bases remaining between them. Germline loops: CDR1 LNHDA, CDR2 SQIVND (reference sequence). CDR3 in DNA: TGTGCCAGTAGTATCGGAGCAACTCAAGAGACCCAGTACTTC. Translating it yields CASSIGATQETQYF.

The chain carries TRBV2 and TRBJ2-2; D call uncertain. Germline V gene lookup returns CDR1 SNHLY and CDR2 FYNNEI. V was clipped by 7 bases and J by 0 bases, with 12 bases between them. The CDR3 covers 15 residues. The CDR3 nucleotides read TGTGCCAGCACAGGCAGGTTGACGAACACCGGGGAGCTGTTTTTT. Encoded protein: CASTGRLTNTGELFF.

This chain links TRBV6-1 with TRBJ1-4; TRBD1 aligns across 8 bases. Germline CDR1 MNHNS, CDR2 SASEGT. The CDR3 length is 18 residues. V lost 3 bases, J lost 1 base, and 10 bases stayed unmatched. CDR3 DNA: TGTGCCAGCAGTGATCAACAGGGGGTTGGAGTAACTAATGAAAAACTGTTTTTT. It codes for CASSDQQGVGVTNEKLFF.

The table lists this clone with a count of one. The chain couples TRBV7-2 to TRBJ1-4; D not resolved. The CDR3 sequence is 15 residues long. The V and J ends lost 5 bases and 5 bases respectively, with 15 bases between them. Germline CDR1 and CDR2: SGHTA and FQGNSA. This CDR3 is CASSKIGLGNEKLFF. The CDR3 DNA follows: TGTGCCAGCAGCAAGATTGGGCTGGGAAATGAAAAACTGTTTTTT. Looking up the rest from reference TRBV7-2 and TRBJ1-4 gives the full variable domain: GAGVSQSPSNKVTEKGKDVELRCDPISGHTALYWYRQSLGQGLEFLIYFQGNSAPDKSGLPSDRFSAERTGGSVSTLTIQRTQQEDSAVYLCASSKIGLGNEKLFFGSGTQLSVL.

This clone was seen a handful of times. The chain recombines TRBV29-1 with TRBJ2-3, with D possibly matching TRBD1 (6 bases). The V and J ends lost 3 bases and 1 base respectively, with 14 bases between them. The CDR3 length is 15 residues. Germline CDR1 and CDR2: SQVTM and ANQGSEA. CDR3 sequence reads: CSVEGRGEGTDTQYF. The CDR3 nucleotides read TGCAGCGTTGAGGGCAGGGGAGAGGGCACAGATACGCAGTATTTT.

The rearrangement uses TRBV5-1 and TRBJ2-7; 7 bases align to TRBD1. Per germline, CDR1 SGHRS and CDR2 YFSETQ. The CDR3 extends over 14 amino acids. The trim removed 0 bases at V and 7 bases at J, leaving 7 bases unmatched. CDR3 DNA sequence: TGCGCCAGCAGCTTGGAGGGACAGAGCGGAGAGCAGTACGTC. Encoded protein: CASSLEGQSGEQYV.

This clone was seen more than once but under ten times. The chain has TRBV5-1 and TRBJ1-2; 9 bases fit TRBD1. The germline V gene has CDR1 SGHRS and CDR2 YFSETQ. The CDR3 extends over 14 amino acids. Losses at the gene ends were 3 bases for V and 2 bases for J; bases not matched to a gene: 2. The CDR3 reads CASSSGTGNYGYTF. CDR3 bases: TGCGCCAGCAGCTCGGGGACAGGGAACTATGGCTACACCTTC.

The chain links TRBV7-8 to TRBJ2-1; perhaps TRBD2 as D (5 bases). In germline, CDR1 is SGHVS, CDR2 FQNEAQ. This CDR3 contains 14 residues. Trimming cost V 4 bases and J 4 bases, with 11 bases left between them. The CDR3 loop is CASSSILGYNEQFF. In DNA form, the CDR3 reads TGTGCCAGCAGCTCGATACTAGGATACAATGAGCAGTTCTTC.

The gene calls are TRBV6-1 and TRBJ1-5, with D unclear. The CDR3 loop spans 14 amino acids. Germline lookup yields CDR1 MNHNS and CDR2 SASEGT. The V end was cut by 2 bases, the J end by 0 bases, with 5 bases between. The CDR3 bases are TGTGCCAGCAGTGAAATGGGTAGCAATCAGCCCCAGCATTTT. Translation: CASSEMGSNQPQHF.

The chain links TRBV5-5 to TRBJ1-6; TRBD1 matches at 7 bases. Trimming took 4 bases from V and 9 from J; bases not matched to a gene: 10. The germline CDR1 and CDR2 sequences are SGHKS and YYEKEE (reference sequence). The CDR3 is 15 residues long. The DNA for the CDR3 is TGTGCCAGCAGCCTCGGGACAGCTCGGGGTTCACCCCTCCACTTT. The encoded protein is CASSLGTARGSPLHF.

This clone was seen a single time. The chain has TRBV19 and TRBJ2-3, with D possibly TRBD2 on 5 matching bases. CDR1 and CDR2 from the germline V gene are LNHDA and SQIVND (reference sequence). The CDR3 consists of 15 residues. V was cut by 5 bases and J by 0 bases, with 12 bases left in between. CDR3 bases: TGTGCCAGTAGTCGCGGCGGGTCAAGCACAGATACGCAGTATTTT. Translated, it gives CASSRGGSSTDTQYF. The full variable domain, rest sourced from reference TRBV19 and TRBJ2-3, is DGGITQSPKYLFRKEGQNVTLSCEQNLNHDAMYWYRQDPGQGLRLIYYSQIVNDFQKGDIAEGYSVSREKKESFPLTVTSAQKNPTAFYLCASSRGGSSTDTQYFGPGTRLTVL.

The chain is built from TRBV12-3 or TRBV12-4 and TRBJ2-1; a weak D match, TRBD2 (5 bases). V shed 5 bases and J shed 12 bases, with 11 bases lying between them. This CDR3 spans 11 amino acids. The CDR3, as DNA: TGTGCCAGCAGTGACGGGATTGGGCAGTTCTTC. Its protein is CASSDGIGQFF.

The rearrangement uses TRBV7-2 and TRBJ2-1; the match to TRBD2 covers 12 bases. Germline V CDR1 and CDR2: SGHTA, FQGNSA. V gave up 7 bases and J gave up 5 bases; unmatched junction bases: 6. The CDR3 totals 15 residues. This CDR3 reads CASKGLAGTNNEQFF. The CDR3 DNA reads TGTGCCAGCAAAGGACTAGCGGGAACCAACAATGAGCAGTTCTTC.

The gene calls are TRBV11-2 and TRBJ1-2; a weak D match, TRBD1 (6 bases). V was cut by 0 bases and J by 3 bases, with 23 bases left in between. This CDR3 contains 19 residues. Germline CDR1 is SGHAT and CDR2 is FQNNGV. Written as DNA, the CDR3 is TGTGCCAGCAGCTTAGATCTGACGTTCATGGGGGGCGAGGACTATGGCTACACCTTC. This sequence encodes CASSLDLTFMGGEDYGYTF.